The TCR beta chain described here comes from a study of cytomegalovirus exposure and HLA in healthy donors (dated by TCRdb to about 2017). For the wider study: An earlier analysis of approximately 640 of the donors reported more than 250 Gb of sequence data and 120 million or so unique TCR beta sequences from some 180 million T cells. Approximately 310 gigabases of sequencing data and approximately 85 million unique TCR sequences were included in an early release covering 550 to 650 HLA-typed donors. Donor age, sex, ethnicity and CMV serostatus were compiled together with the repertoire data. A later genetic analysis used genome-wide SNP genotypes for about 60% of the 666 donors, treating that subset as a discovery cohort. The study aimed to test whether cataloging public T cell receptors could reveal signatures of past pathogen exposure. Typing coverage varied by locus: roughly 620-640 donors for A, B, C, DRB1 and DQB1; approximately 500 for DQA1; about 590 for DPA1; approximately 490 for DPB1. The study combined high-throughput TCR immunosequencing, statistical association of individual TCRs with disease status, and machine learning to predict cytomegalovirus infection status. Among the roughly 390 genotyped donors, around 81% belonged to the genetic ancestry cluster associated with self-reported Caucasian donors. A later analysis re-examined previously published TCR beta repertoires from hundreds of donors and added high-resolution HLA genotyping to investigate patterns of TCR occurrence. The later analysis used no new phenotypic data to find candidate immune exposures, relying instead on TCR beta sequences and their occurrence across donors. Among roughly 400 genotyped donors of the cohort, an average of around 240,000 unique TCR beta nucleotide sequences was sequenced per donor, of which 15% to 20% were non-productive. Along with the 666-subject first cohort, a separate validation cohort of around 110 different subjects was used. HLA typing covered class I and class II loci at four-digit resolution. Using immunosequencing, the study profiled T cell repertoires from roughly 650 subjects and related those repertoires to cytomegalovirus serostatus. To decide whether each TCR beta V gene segment behaved as functional or pseudogenic, an earlier analysis of nearly 600 of the donors relied on high-throughput TCR beta sequencing. Because of strong linkage in the cohort, five DR-DQ haplotypes were treated as single units for association and clustering. All discovery cohort repertoires had been generated using a single sequencing platform.

The cohort was made up of approximately 670 healthy bone marrow donors. At the time of sampling, every cohort member was nominally healthy, though immune exposures that went unrecorded were likely present. The donor tested CMV seronegative, placing the donor among the 300 to 400 seronegative members of the cohort. Every donor gave a peripheral blood sample, and the peripheral blood mononuclear cells from that sample were used for TCR beta sequencing. Genomic DNA extraction from the blood cell samples was performed with the Qiagen DNeasy Blood Extraction Kit. The library relied on the immunoSEQ multiplex PCR assay. For the multiplex PCR, a mixture combining 60 forward primers for TCR Vbeta segments and 13 reverse primers for TCR Jbeta segments was used. The CDR3 region of rearranged TCR beta genes was amplified from genomic DNA with a multiplex PCR assay. On the Illumina HiSeq System, the amplified TCR beta libraries were sequenced as 87-base-pair reads. On the authors' methods: In a later analysis, about 80 million unique TCR beta chains were counted across the 500 to 850 repertoires, and approximately 9.9 million of these chains were shared by at least two donors. Raw reads were error-corrected and collapsed into unique sequences by a nearest-neighbor algorithm in which closely related sequences were merged to remove PCR and sequencing errors. Alignment of CDR3 sequences to IMGT reference sequences was used to assign V, D and J gene segments. For a sequence to be retained, a match of at least six nucleotides to both a V gene segment and a J gene segment was required. Rearrangements were classified as productive when the CDR3 lacked stop codons and remained in frame with V and J, and all other rearrangements were classified as non-productive. CDR3 was defined by IMGT convention, running from the second conserved V-encoded cysteine to the conserved J-encoded phenylalanine. The earlier analysis of 587 of the donors excluded sequences that lacked an unambiguous match to a single V gene segment. In an earlier analysis of approximately 550 of the donors, V segments were called functional above 56.7% productive rearrangements and were called segregating when the between-donor standard deviation exceeded 5%. A statistical classification framework was built to diagnose cytomegalovirus status from the catalog of TCR beta chain sequences. V and J gene assignment, in a later analysis, came from comparing TCR nucleotide sequences with IMGT/GENE-DB human TR gene sequences. The TCRdist pipeline was used in a later analysis to assign CDR3 sequences and most-parsimonious VDJ recombination scenarios. In a later analysis, each TCR beta chain was defined by its CDR3 amino acid sequence together with its V-gene family, and reads lacking a unique V-gene family were excluded. A later analysis removed 500 to 650 highly shared, low-generation-probability nucleotide sequences to deal with suspected cross-contamination and a sequencing artifact. In a later analysis, a clonal expansion index for each public chain was calculated from normalized within-repertoire ranks of inferred template counts. Generation probabilities in a later analysis came from a VDJ recombination model fitted to out-of-frame rearrangements, and those results were checked against IGoR. Hypergeometric tests were used in a later analysis to score TCR-TCR, TCR-HLA and TCR-CMV co-occurrence, with a repertoire-size bias correction applied to the TCR pairs. False discovery rates were estimated in a later analysis by permuting HLA or CMV assignments 20 times. In a later analysis, co-occurring TCRs were grouped with DBSCAN, and TCRdist sequence similarity was added when clustering was performed within HLA-allele-positive subsets. For co-occurrence clustering, repertoires with fewer than 30,000 or more than 120,000 public chains were excluded, along with roughly 5 repertoires with anomalous nucleotide sharing. TCRdb re-hosts the immuneACCESS table, in-frame sequences only. Its copies lack some clones; in the studies checked, an unresolved V gene accounts for under half of them, and the cause for the rest is not known. V, J and clone size are those of that table, while D and trimming were read from the DNA. The table for this sample lists about 140,000 clones; 65% to 85% of them were counted only once. The ten largest clones represent just under 1% of the sample.

On the study overall, not on this receptor specifically: In a later analysis, HLA-associated TCR beta chains were found to be more clonally expanded and to have lower generation probabilities than equally common non-associated chains. The authors suggested that the approach could potentially be generalized to other disease states and immunological phenotypes. For the cohort, immune exposure information was limited to CMV serostatus. Roughly 15 rarely observed V segments, including chromosome 9 orphons, were excluded from the earlier analysis of several hundred of the donors because counts were too low. A later analysis associated 16,951 TCR beta sequences with specific HLA alleles at a false discovery rate of 0.05. In a later genetic analysis, fewer N-insertions in productive TCRs were reported among donors in an Asian-associated ancestry cluster than the roughly 710-donor mean. The sequencing pipeline was judged likely to have produced a cluster of highly shared sequence variants as a technical artifact. The cohort was sequenced for TCR beta chains only, and without alpha or paired-chain data the features that could be detected were limited. A later genetic analysis associated a missense DCLRE1C variant with V-gene and J-gene trimming of TCR beta chains, and an independent cohort replicated the association. An earlier analysis of approximately 530 of the donors showed that most TCR beta V segments appeared in productive rearrangements either about 87% or about 30% of the time, which broadly matched IMGT annotations. The classifier was reported to diagnose cytomegalovirus status with high specificity and sensitivity in both the original and validation cohorts. A further reported finding was that TCR beta sequences accurately predicted the HLA-A and HLA-B alleles for most subjects in the first cohort. Most TCR sequences were observed very rarely across donors, whereas some public TCRs were present in many individuals. A later analysis found that TCR association rates varied across HLA loci, with DRB1 alleles showing the most associated TCRs and HLA-C alleles the fewest. The presence/absence analyses assumed that sequencing depth was roughly uniform across donors, and that assumption may not be true. In a later analysis, several top co-occurrence clusters were reported to appear linked to parvovirus B19, influenza, CMV and Epstein-Barr virus. According to a later analysis, most CMV-associated TCR beta chains appeared to be HLA-restricted, and the HLA associations seemed to be driven largely by CMV exposure. In vitro tests confirmed that a few of the cytomegalovirus-associated TCR beta chains recognize cytomegalovirus antigens. Correlated functional status among segregating V segments might reflect linkage disequilibrium, but an unknown experimental factor could not be ruled out. Some IMGT-functional V segments, including TRBV6-2 and TRBV6-3, could not be distinguished by the 87-base-pair reads and were therefore excluded. When HLA alleles, especially DR and DQ, strongly co-occurred, attributing TCR associations to individual alleles was difficult. Because some donors lacked HLA typing at each locus, the association tests relied only on the typed subset. The study gave a list of about 150 TCR beta chains associated with cytomegalovirus.

This clone has a handful of counts. This clone's antigen is unknown. There are no base qualities to consult, and no much larger clone falls within one base. The germline V gene (reference sequence) provides CDR1 MNHNY and CDR2 SVGAGI. V is shortened by 6 bases, J by 0 bases, and the region joining them spans 9 bases. The CDR3 covers 15 residues, taking in both the cysteine and the phenylalanine. The sequence is cut down to CDR3 DNA, 45 bases in frame from base 1. The chain is made from TRBV6-6 and TRBJ2-6, with no confident D gene call. This clonotype was obtained from a man between 18 and 35 years old in good health and CMV-seronegative. Sequencing was carried out using PBMCs. The sequenced DNA is TGTGCCAGCAGCCGTACTATCTCTGGGGCCAACGTCCTGACTTTC. Its amino acids are CASSRTISGANVLTF.